This note documents a single T cell receptor (beta chain) sequence. Its antigen is unidentified. Repertoires were generated with immunoSEQ multiplex PCR, while TCRdb's copy carries only in-frame clones and drops some. The sample holds around 74,000 clones, 89% seen once. The source of the sample is a study of OX40 agonist ivuxolimab in advanced cancers. Overall study results and limits: Some nonresponders additionally presented with little normalized T-cell clonal expansion. More expanded clones were seen, on average, in CD8+ T cells than in CD4+.

V shed 1 base and J shed 7 bases, with 8 bases lying between them. Germline V lookup: CDR1 SGHVS, CDR2 FNYEAQ. The CDR3 has 13 amino acids. The chain couples TRBV7-6 to TRBJ2-1; possible D gene TRBD2, 5 bases. Here the sequenced sample was CD4+ or CD8+ T cells sorted from blood, taken in a trial of the OX40 agonist ivuxolimab. This receptor was identified in an adult with an advanced solid tumor such as melanoma, head and neck, liver or kidney cancer. In DNA, the CDR3 is TGTGCCAGCAGCTTAGGGGGAGCGAATGAGCAGTTCTTC. This sequence encodes CASSLGGANEQFF.